These 5 T cell receptor beta chains were sequenced from one sample in a study of beta chain features in type 1 diabetes. Whole-study findings and limits: Across all four CD4+ subsets, people with type 1 diabetes showed modestly shorter TCRB CDR3s.

Their target antigens are unknown. The isolated RNA, all of it, was reverse transcribed, so expressed TCRB transcripts were what got sequenced. Repertoires were generated with immunoSEQ multiplex PCR, while TCRdb's copy carries only in-frame clones and drops some. The profile shows about 230,000 clones, approximately 16% of them singletons. Sequencing input: naive CD4+ T cells from blood. Receptor source: a man aged 25-40 years with type 1 diabetes.

This clone was counted a few times. The rearrangement links TRBV5-4 to TRBJ2-3, with D unresolved. The germline CDR1 and CDR2 sequences are SGHNT and YYREEE (reference sequence). The V end lost 4 bases, the J end lost 6 bases, and 12 bases lay between the germline ends. CDR3 size: 13 residues. The CDR3 DNA sequence: TGTGCCAGCAGCCTGAAAGGCCAGGATACGCAGTATTTT. As protein: CASSLKGQDTQYF.

The gene calls are TRBV30 and TRBJ2-1, with D maybe TRBD2 (7 bases). Germline assignment: CDR1 GTSNPN and CDR2 SVGIG (reference sequence). This CDR3 has 13 residues. V was shortened by 3 bases and J by 12 bases, with 18 bases between the two germline ends. For the CDR3, the DNA is TGTGCCTGGAGGGGAGGGGGAAGGGACGGGCAGTTCTTC. Protein product: CAWRGGGRDGQFF.

The chain joins TRBV4-2 to TRBJ1-1; 7 bases align to TRBD1. The V and J ends lost 2 bases and 1 base, in that order; junction bases with no gene match: 7. CDR3 length: 16 amino acids. Germline values: CDR1 LGHNA, CDR2 YNFKEQ. DNA of the CDR3: TGTGCCAGCAGCCAATACCAAGGGACAGCGAACACTGAAGCTTTCTTT. Amino acids: CASSQYQGTANTEAFF.

V is TRBV25-1 and J is TRBJ2-7; weak D call: TRBD1 (5 bases). V was pared by 7 bases and J by 7 bases, with 14 bases between. CDR3 size: 12 residues. From germline, CDR1 is MGHDK and CDR2 SYGVNS. Here the CDR3 reads CASNTARGEQYF. In nucleotides, the CDR3 is TGTGCCAGCAATACTGCTAGGGGTGAGCAGTACTTC.

This clone has only a few counts. This chain joins TRBV30 and TRBJ2-1; D may be TRBD2 (5 bases). The CDR3 totals 12 residues. Germline V gives CDR1 GTSNPN, CDR2 SVGIG (reference sequence). Between the trimmed V and J ends, which lost 7 bases and 7 bases, there was a span of 14 bases. The CDR3 bases are TGTGCCTCCGCAGGAGGTGGGAATGAGCAGTTCTTC. It specifies CASAGGGNEQFF. The full variable domain, with the rest looked up from reference TRBV30 and TRBJ2-1, is SQTIHQWPATLVQPVGSPLSLECTVEGTSNPNLYWYRQAAGRGLQLLFYSVGIGQISSEVPQNLSASRPQDRQFILSSKKLLLSDSGFYLCASAGGGNEQFFGPGTRLTVL.